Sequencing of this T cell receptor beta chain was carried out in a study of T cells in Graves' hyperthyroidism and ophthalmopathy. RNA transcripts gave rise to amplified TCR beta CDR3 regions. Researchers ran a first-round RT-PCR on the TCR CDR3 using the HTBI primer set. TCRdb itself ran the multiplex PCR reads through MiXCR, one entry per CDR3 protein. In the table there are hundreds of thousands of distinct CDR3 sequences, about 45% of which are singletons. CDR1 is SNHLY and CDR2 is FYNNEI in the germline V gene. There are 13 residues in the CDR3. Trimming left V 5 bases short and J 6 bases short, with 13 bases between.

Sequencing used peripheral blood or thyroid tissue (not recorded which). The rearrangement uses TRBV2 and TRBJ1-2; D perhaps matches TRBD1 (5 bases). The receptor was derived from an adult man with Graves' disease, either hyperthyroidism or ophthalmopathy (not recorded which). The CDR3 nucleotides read TGTGCCAGCAGTTTACGGGGGGGAGATGGCTACACCTTC. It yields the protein CASSLRGGDGYTF.